What follows describes a single T cell receptor beta chain. The CDR3 spans 16 residues. Looked up from germline, CDR1 is SGHRS and CDR2 is YFSETQ. V lost 0 bases, J lost 6 bases, and 6 bases stayed unmatched. The data stem from a study of blood T cell repertoires in COVID-19. At the level of the study: T cells, B-cell-depleted T cells, or PBMCs provided the cDNA or gDNA that served as material.

In the original workflow: Amplified reference gene primers provided the basis for estimating nucleated cell counts. The assay was immunoSEQ multiplex PCR, and TCRdb's table has in-frame clones only and misses some. The D gene and trimming were derived from the DNA, and the V and J assignments and clone size from that table. The repertoire holds 85,000 to 90,000 clones, more than 85% seen once, with about 2.5% in the top ten. This rearrangement joins TRBV5-1 to TRBJ1-6, with TRBD1 identical over 7 bases. The sequence came from a human donor with active COVID-19. The donor label of this sample is uncertain. The source material was peripheral blood. The CDR3 loop is CASSLGPDRVNSPLHF. CDR3 DNA: TGCGCCAGCAGCTTGGGGCCCGACAGGGTTAATTCACCCCTCCACTTT.